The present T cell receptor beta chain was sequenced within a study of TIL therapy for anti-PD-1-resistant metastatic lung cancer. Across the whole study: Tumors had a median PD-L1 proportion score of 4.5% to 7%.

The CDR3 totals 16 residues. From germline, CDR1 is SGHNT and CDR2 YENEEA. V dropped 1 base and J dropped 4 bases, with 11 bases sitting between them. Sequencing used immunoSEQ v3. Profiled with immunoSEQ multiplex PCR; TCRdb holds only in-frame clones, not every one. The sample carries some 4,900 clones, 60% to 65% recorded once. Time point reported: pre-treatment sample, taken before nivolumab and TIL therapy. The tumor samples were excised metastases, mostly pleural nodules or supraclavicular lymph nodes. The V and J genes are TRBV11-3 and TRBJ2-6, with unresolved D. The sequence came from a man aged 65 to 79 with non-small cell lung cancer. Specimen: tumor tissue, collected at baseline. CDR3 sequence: CASSLVRPRGANVLTF. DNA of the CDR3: TGTGCCAGCAGCTTAGTCCGGCCTCGGGGGGCCAACGTCCTGACTTTC.